This TCR beta chain was obtained from a study of blood T cell repertoires in COVID-19. Study overall: Sample material is recorded as cDNA or gDNA derived from T cells, B-cell-depleted T cells, or PBMCs.

Germline trimming cut 6 bases from V and 1 base from J; bases unmatched to any gene: 3. Germline CDR1 reads LNHDA; CDR2 reads SQIVND (reference sequence). This CDR3 comprises 13 residues. All enrollees were about 18 to 89 years old and from about 24 US areas. Grouping used clinical history reported by participants in a survey and questionnaire. Original processing methods: Counts of nucleated cells, estimated from reference gene primer amplification, were obtained. The data were produced by immunoSEQ multiplex PCR, yet TCRdb's version contains in-frame clones alone and is incomplete. D and trimming come from the DNA, and the V and J calls and clone size come from that table. The data hold 140,000 to 150,000 clones, with around 87% observed a single time.

The chain carries TRBV19 and TRBJ2-7, with 7 bases fitting TRBD1. This clonotype originated in a man aged 55 to 69 who had recovered from COVID-19. The sequenced sample was PBMCs or T cells enriched from blood (not recorded which). CDR3 in DNA: TGTGCCAGTAGCAAGGGACAGTCCTACGAGCAGTACTTC. Amino acid sequence: CASSKGQSYEQYF.